Only one count was recorded for the clone carrying this TCR beta chain. Its antigen is not known. Only cases whose brain tissue showed the highest T cell transcript signatures were sequenced. Looked up from germline, CDR1 is KGHSH and CDR2 is LQKENI. The CDR3 has 16 amino acids. The germline V and J ends were trimmed by 3 bases and 0 bases, with 9 bases remaining between them. The data stem from a study of brain T cells in children with intractable seizures. Study-level results: Pre- and post-surgery blood differed in depth, so pre-surgery absences may be undersampling.

Clones were read by immunoSEQ multiplex PCR, and TCRdb kept only the in-frame ones, dropping some. The sample consists of around 8,000 clones, around 70% of them appearing once. The origin of this receptor is a boy younger than two with tuberous sclerosis and intractable seizures. V gene TRBV18 combines with J gene TRBJ2-6; D gene unclear. The material was resected brain tissue, obtained at surgery. The CDR3 DNA follows: TGTGCCAGCTCACCCGGGCAGTCCTCTGGGGCCAACGTCCTGACTTTC. Its translation: CASSPGQSSGANVLTF.